A selection of T cell receptor beta chains follows, all from one sample in a study of cytomegalovirus exposure and HLA in healthy donors. Assay: immunoSEQ multiplex PCR; the TCRdb copy retains only in-frame clones and omits some. Of about 150,000 clones listed, 70% to 90% are singletons. The sequenced sample was PBMCs. The receptors here all came from a young man in good health and CMV-seropositive. Both conserved end residues are part of each CDR3. A D gene is named only where the DNA matches it firmly. Clone size is given for some rows only: seen once, a few or many times, or a class if the clone is expanded.

TRBJ2-2 | NA | TRBV7-2 | NA | CASSLGRDGELFF | TGTGCCAGCAGCTTAGGGCGGGATGGGGAGCTGTTTTTT
TRBJ1-3 | NA | TRBV28 | NA | CASSFGHSGNTIYF | TGTGCCAGCAGTTTTGGACACTCTGGAAACACCATATATTTT
TRBJ2-1 | NA | TRBV18 | NA | CASSPRLEGNEQFF | TGTGCCAGCTCACCAAGGCTAGAAGGCAATGAGCAGTTCTTC
TRBJ2-7 | NA | TRBV5-1 | TRBD1 | CASSPGTGAIPNEQYF | TGCGCCAGCAGCCCGGGGACAGGGGCTATACCGAACGAGCAGTACTTC
TRBJ2-2 | NA | TRBV7-2 | TRBD2 | CASRRGVDTGELFF | TGTGCCAGCAGACGGGGGGTGGACACCGGGGAGCTGTTTTTT
TRBJ2-5 | NA | TRBV7-2 | NA | CASSLSRRDQETQYF | TGTGCCAGCAGCTTATCCCGGCGGGACCAAGAGACCCAGTACTTC
TRBJ1-2 | NA | TRBV10-2 | NA | CASSEYRLYGYTF | TGCGCCAGCAGTGAGTACAGGCTCTATGGCTACACCTTC
TRBJ1-5 | NA | TRBV7-9 | TRBD1 | CASSFSTGASNQPQHF | TGTGCCAGCAGCTTTTCGACAGGGGCAAGCAATCAGCCCCAGCATTTT
TRBJ1-5 | NA | TRBV18 | TRBD1 | CASSTTGDNQPQHF | TGTGCCAGCTCAACGACAGGGGATAATCAGCCCCAGCATTTT
TRBJ2-7 | NA | TRBV4-2 | TRBD2 | CASSPLLAGGPYEQYF | TGTGCCAGCAGCCCTTTATTAGCGGGAGGGCCCTACGAGCAGTACTTC
TRBJ1-5 | few | TRBV10-3 | TRBD1 | CATRGHRALSQHF | TGTGCCACCAGGGGGCACAGGGCCCTCTCCCAGCATTTT
TRBJ2-2 | NA | TRBV27 | TRBD1 | CASRLRTGEAGELFF | TGTGCCAGCAGACTCCGGACAGGGGAGGCCGGGGAGCTGTTTTTT
TRBJ2-7 | NA | TRBV6-1 | TRBD1 | CASSDDPDRGLPPSTYEQYF | TGTGCCAGCAGTGATGATCCCGACAGGGGCTTACCTCCTTCTACCTACGAGCAGTACTTC
TRBJ2-3 | NA | TRBV5-1 | TRBD1 | CASSSRQGSDTQYF | TGCGCCAGCAGCTCCCGACAGGGTTCAGATACGCAGTATTTT
TRBJ1-2 | NA | TRBV29-1 | NA | CSVSRGGGGYTF | TGCAGCGTGTCCCGAGGAGGTGGTGGCTACACCTTC
TRBJ2-7 | few | TRBV6-4 | NA | CASSPRYF | TGTGCCAGCAGCCCTCGGTACTTC
TRBJ1-2 | once | TRBV5-6 | NA | CASSLAARQGKRGYTF | TGTGCCAGCAGCTTGGCAGCAAGGCAGGGCAAACGTGGCTACACCTTC
TRBJ2-3 | NA | TRBV7-2 | NA | CASSLDLRTDTQYF | TGTGCCAGCAGCTTGGACTTGCGCACAGATACGCAGTATTTT
TRBJ2-3 | NA | TRBV4-1 | TRBD2 | CASSHSGWEGVDTQYF | TGCGCCAGCAGCCATTCCGGGTGGGAGGGAGTGGATACGCAGTATTTT
TRBJ1-1 | few | TRBV18 | TRBD1 | CASFEGQGIRNTEAFF | TGTGCCAGCTTCGAAGGACAGGGCATAAGGAACACTGAAGCTTTCTTT
TRBJ1-5 | NA | TRBV5-4 | NA | CASSFQGGDQPQHF | TGTGCCAGCAGCTTTCAAGGCGGGGATCAGCCCCAGCATTTT
TRBJ2-7 | few | TRBV6-6 | TRBD2 | CASRRREGVYEQYF | TGTGCCAGCAGACGTCGGGAGGGGGTATACGAGCAGTACTTC
TRBJ1-3 | NA | TRBV5-6 | NA | CASSLVAAGNTIYF | TGTGCCAGCAGCTTGGTGGCAGCTGGAAACACCATATATTTT
TRBJ1-1 | NA | TRBV11-3 | NA | CASSARIFNTEAFF | TGTGCCAGCAGCGCCAGGATTTTTAACACTGAAGCTTTCTTT
TRBJ1-2 | NA | TRBV4-2 | NA | CASSRNNRANYGYTF | TGTGCCAGCAGCCGAAACAACAGGGCTAACTATGGCTACACCTTC
TRBJ2-4 | NA | TRBV5-8 | NA | CASSLEPIQYF | TGTGCCAGCAGCTTGGAGCCCATTCAGTACTTC
TRBJ2-1 | NA | TRBV9 | TRBD2 | CASSVAGGSSYNEQFF | TGTGCCAGCAGCGTAGCGGGAGGGTCCTCCTACAATGAGCAGTTCTTC
TRBJ1-5 | many | TRBV5-6 | NA | CASSLAGGGQPQHF | TGTGCCAGCAGCTTGGCGGGAGGGGGTCAGCCCCAGCATTTT
TRBJ1-2 | once | TRBV5-6 | TRBD1 | CASKRARGNYGYTF | TGTGCCAGCAAAAGGGCCAGGGGGAACTATGGCTACACCTTC
TRBJ2-1 | NA | TRBV11-2 | TRBD2 | CASSLLGLASNEQFF | TGTGCCAGCAGCCTCTTAGGACTAGCGAGCAATGAGCAGTTCTTC
TRBJ2-5 | NA | TRBV11-3 | NA | CASSLSGLETQYF | TGTGCCAGCAGCTTGAGCGGGTTGGAGACCCAGTACTTC
TRBJ2-3 | NA | TRBV11-3 | NA | CASSPRTTSTDTQYF | TGTGCCAGCAGCCCAAGGACAACCAGCACAGATACGCAGTATTTT
TRBJ2-1 | NA | TRBV11-2 | NA | CASSNGGKQFF | TGTGCCAGCAGCAATGGGGGGAAGCAGTTCTTC
TRBJ1-1 | NA | TRBV11-3 | NA | CASSTRALNTEAFF | TGTGCCAGCAGCACCAGGGCCCTGAACACTGAAGCTTTCTTT
TRBJ1-2 | NA | TRBV2 | NA | CASSGEGYYGYTF | TGTGCCAGCAGTGGGGAGGGTTACTATGGCTACACCTTC
TRBJ2-3 | once | TRBV7-2 | TRBD2 | CASSLGTGGDTQYF | TGTGCCAGCAGCTTAGGTACGGGAGGTGATACGCAGTATTTT
TRBJ2-1 | NA | TRBV7-8 | TRBD2 | CASSSLAGNYNEQFF | TGTGCCAGCAGCTCCCTAGCGGGAAACTACAATGAGCAGTTCTTC
TRBJ2-2 | once | TRBV19 | TRBD2 | CASSMSGGNTGELFF | TGTGCCAGTAGTATGTCGGGGGGGAACACCGGGGAGCTGTTTTTT
TRBJ2-5 | once | TRBV4-1 | NA | CASTFSESPQETQYF | TGCGCCAGCACCTTTAGCGAGTCCCCCCAAGAGACCCAGTACTTC
TRBJ2-5 | NA | TRBV29-1 | NA | CSVEQGSETQYF | TGCAGCGTTGAACAGGGGTCGGAGACCCAGTACTTC
TRBJ2-7 | NA | TRBV7-9 | NA | CASSLSGVDYEQYF | TGTGCCAGCAGCTTATCCGGGGTTGACTACGAGCAGTACTTC
TRBJ1-3 | NA | TRBV9 | TRBD1 | CASSAGQQNTIYF | TGTGCCAGCAGCGCGGGACAGCAAAACACCATATATTTT
TRBJ2-7 | NA | TRBV7-9 | TRBD2 | CASSLGSGTSGMEQYF | TGTGCCAGCAGCTTGGGTAGTGGGACTAGCGGGATGGAGCAGTACTTC
TRBJ2-3 | NA | TRBV7-3 | NA | CASSSSGTDTQYF | TGTGCCAGCAGCTCCTCGGGCACAGATACGCAGTATTTT